The entry that follows covers one T cell receptor beta chain sequence. The antigen is undetermined. The data derive from a study of cytomegalovirus exposure and HLA in healthy donors. Study-level background: Unique TCRs from HLA-typed donors, 70 million to 100 million of them, were held in an early data release. Study conclusions and caveats: Reports indicate that TCR beta sequences accurately predicted the HLA-A and HLA-B alleles of most subjects. High specificity and sensitivity for cytomegalovirus status were reported for the classifier. The study recorded about 150 TCR beta chains that were cytomegalovirus-associated.

CDR1 is KGHSH, CDR2 LQKENI, per germline. The CDR3 has 15 residues. Trimming cost V 2 bases and J 0 bases, with 8 bases left between them. The PCR ran on 60 Vbeta and 13 Jbeta primers. The data were produced by immunoSEQ multiplex PCR, yet TCRdb's version contains in-frame clones alone and is incomplete. The profile covers about 120,000 clones, with 70% to 85% appearing a single time and over 9.5% taken by the ten largest. The chain is built from TRBV18 and TRBJ1-3; no clear D. This receptor was identified in a man aged 40-55 years in good health and CMV-seropositive. The specimen sequenced was PBMCs. The CDR3 bases are TGTGCCAGCTCACCAAGCGCCAACTCTGGAAACACCATATATTTT. Its protein is CASSPSANSGNTIYF.